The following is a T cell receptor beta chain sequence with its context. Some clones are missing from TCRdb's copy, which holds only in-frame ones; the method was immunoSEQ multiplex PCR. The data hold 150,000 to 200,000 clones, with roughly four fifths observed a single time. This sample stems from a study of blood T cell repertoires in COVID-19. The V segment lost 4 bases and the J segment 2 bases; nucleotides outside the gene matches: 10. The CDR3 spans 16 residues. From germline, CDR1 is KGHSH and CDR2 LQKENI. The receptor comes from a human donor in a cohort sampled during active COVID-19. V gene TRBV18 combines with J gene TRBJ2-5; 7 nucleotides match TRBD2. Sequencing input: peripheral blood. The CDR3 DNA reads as TGTGCCAGCTCACTTTCCCTAGCGGTTAAACAAGAGACCCAGTACTTC. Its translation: CASSLSLAVKQETQYF.